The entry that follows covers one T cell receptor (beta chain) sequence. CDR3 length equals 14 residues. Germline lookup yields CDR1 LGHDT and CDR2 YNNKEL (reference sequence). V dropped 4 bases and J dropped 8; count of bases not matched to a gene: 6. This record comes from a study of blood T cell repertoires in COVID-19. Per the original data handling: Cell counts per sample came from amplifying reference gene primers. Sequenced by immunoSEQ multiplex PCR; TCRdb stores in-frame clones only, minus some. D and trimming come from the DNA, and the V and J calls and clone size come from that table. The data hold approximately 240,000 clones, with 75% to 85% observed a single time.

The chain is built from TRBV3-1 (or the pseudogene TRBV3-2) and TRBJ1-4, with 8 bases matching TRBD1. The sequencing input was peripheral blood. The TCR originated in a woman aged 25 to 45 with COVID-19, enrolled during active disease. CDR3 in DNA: TGTGCCAGCAGCCTGGGACAGGCGGCGGAAAAACTGTTTTTT. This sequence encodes CASSLGQAAEKLFF.